This T cell receptor beta chain stems from a study of blood T cell repertoires in COVID-19. At the level of the study: Spain, Italy and the United States supplied samples that represented acute and convalescent COVID-19. T cells, B-cell-depleted T cells, or PBMCs provided the cDNA or gDNA that served as material.

In its sample, this clone was seen once. CDR3 length: 13 residues. V dropped 7 bases and J dropped 6 bases, with 14 bases sitting between them. Germline CDR1 MDHEN, CDR2 SYDVKM. The protocol was immunoSEQ multiplex PCR, while the TCRdb copy is restricted to in-frame clones and leaves out a portion. Altogether roughly 400,000 clones are present, more than 80% being singletons, with the ten largest covering around 1.1%. The chain couples TRBV28 to TRBJ2-3, with a tentative D call TRBD2 (6 bases). Sequencing used PBMCs or T cells enriched from blood (not recorded which). This TCR derives from a man aged 30-40 years who had recovered from COVID-19. For the CDR3, the DNA is TGTGCCAGCAACTGGAGGGGTCGCGATACGCAGTATTTT. As protein: CASNWRGRDTQYF.